Presented here are 5 T cell receptor beta chains from one specimen sequenced in a study of T-cell reconstitution after alpha-beta-depleted transplantation in children. For TCRbeta, the library was prepared with unique molecular identifiers. TCRdb fed the PCR reads into MiXCR, producing one record per CDR3 protein. The sample consists of under 850,000 distinct CDR3 sequences, about 12% of them appearing once. The sample consisted of PBMCs, taken before TCRalphabeta/CD19-depleted stem cell transplant. Receptors originate from a girl aged 2-10 years with congenital amegakaryocytic thrombocytopenia, due to receive a stem cell transplant.

The chain carries TRBV4-1 and TRBJ2-7, with D maybe TRBD2 (6 bases). The CDR3 length is 15 residues. Germline values: CDR1 MGHRA, CDR2 YSYEKL. With 5 bases removed from V and 5 bases from J, the gap between germline ends came to 19 bases. CDR3 residues: CASSFNPGGENEQYF. The CDR3 DNA reads TGCGCCAGCAGCTTCAATCCCGGAGGGGAGAACGAGCAGTACTTC.

The chain joins TRBV18 to TRBJ2-2; 7 bases map to TRBD1. Trimming removed 3 bases from V and 5 bases from J; junction bases left unmatched: 12. This CDR3 contains 17 residues. Germline loops: CDR1 KGHSH, CDR2 LQKENI. CDR3 protein: CASSPIKRDRGTGELFF. The DNA for the CDR3 is TGTGCCAGCTCACCTATAAAACGGGACAGAGGAACCGGGGAGCTGTTTTTT.

The chain is built from TRBV20-1 and TRBJ2-7, with D possibly TRBD2 on 5 matching bases. Trimming shortened V by 2 bases and J by 2 bases, and 16 bases separated the two germline ends. Germline-derived CDR1 and CDR2 are DFQATT and SNEGSKA (reference sequence). The CDR3 spans 15 residues. The CDR3 nucleotides read TGCAGTGCTAGACCGCGGGTAGCCCCCCCCTACGAGCAGTACTTC. This sequence encodes CSARPRVAPPYEQYF.

This clonotype was counted at least ten times. The chain links TRBV6-1 to TRBJ1-5, with 7 nucleotides matching TRBD1. Per the germline V gene, CDR1 is MNHNS and CDR2 is SASEGT. V was clipped by 6 bases and J by 2 bases; unmatched bases: 10. The CDR3 is made up of 16 amino acids. The DNA for the CDR3 is TGTGCCAGCAGGGTACACCGACAGGGCGGCAATCAGCCCCAGCATTTT. Its translation is CASRVHRQGGNQPQHF.

This clonotype was counted at least ten times. This chain connects TRBV12-3 or TRBV12-4 to TRBJ2-7, with D hard to call. This CDR3 contains 15 residues. The V end lost 5 bases, the J end lost 2 bases, and 16 bases lay between the germline ends. DNA for the CDR3: TGTGCCAGCAGTCCCCAACCCACAGAGACCTACGAGCAGTACTTC. The encoded protein is CASSPQPTETYEQYF.